This T cell receptor (beta chain) was profiled in a study of blood T cells in healthy people across ages. The study, taken as a whole, reports: Long-lived and aged donors differed, with more naive CD4+ cells and higher diversity in the long-lived. In these data, TCR beta diversity tracked strongly with naive T cell percentage. A roughly linear age-dependent decrease characterized TCR beta diversity per million T cells.

This CDR3 comprises 15 residues. The V end was cut by 6 bases, the J end by 3 bases, with 15 bases between. About this clonotype: Its antigen remains unidentified.

A second PCR, run for roughly 7 to 11 cycles, used a sample-barcoded 5' primer plus a J-beta primer mix. Sequencing yielded, for each sample, at least 2.5 million paired-end reads carrying CDR3. Each CDR3 protein gets one entry after TCRdb re-called the 5' RACE reads with MiXCR. The sample consists of about 1.4 million distinct CDR3 sequences, approximately 63% of them appearing once. What was sequenced was blood. J is TRBJ1-5 and V is TRBV12-3 or TRBV12-4; D call uncertain. This receptor was identified in a man aged 18 to 30 in good health. The CDR3, as DNA: TGTGCCAGCAGCCCTAACCGACCCTTCAATCAGCCCCAGCATTTT. Amino acid sequence: CASSPNRPFNQPQHF.